This T cell receptor (beta chain) was sequenced in a study of cytomegalovirus exposure and HLA in healthy donors. On the study more broadly: Of the donors genotyped, approximately 410 in all, 75% to 85% fell in the Caucasian-associated ancestry cluster.

The ends lost 5 bases at V and 0 bases at J; junction bases unmatched: 8. This CDR3 has 18 amino acids. The germline V gene has CDR1 MNHEY and CDR2 SMNVEV (reference sequence). In the PCR, 60 Vbeta and 13 Jbeta primers were used. Some clones are missing from TCRdb's copy, which holds only in-frame ones; the method was immunoSEQ multiplex PCR. This sample lists about 77,000 clones; its ten largest clones have roughly 13%. The gene calls are TRBV27 and TRBJ2-6; TRBD2 agrees at 9 bases. The specimen was PBMCs. The receptor's source is a man aged 45-60 years in good health and CMV-seropositive. Written as DNA, the CDR3 is TGTGCCAGCAGTCGGTTAGCGGGGGCCTCCTCTGGGGCCAACGTCCTGACTTTC. Translation gives CASSRLAGASSGANVLTF.